The rows below give T cell receptor beta chains drawn from one sample of a study of blood T cell repertoires in COVID-19. Produced via immunoSEQ multiplex PCR; TCRdb's table is partial and in-frame only. Seen here are 150,000 to 200,000 clones, around 85% observed once, and the top ten hold more than 9.5%. Sequences were obtained from peripheral blood. These receptors were taken from a man in his sixties with active or convalescent COVID-19. CDR3s leave out the opening cysteine and the closing phenylalanine or tryptophan.

TRBV14	TRBJ1-2	ASSPGQVVYGYT
TRBV5-1	TRBJ2-7	ASSSPGTGYNEQY
TRBV12-1	TRBJ2-5	ASSRGPGQGVVETQY
TRBV6-1	TRBJ2-5	ASSELAGGPETQY
TRBV5-4	TRBJ2-3	ASSRSFADTQY
TRBV3-1/TRBV3-2	TRBJ2-7	ASSRATGAYYEQY
TRBV5-6	TRBJ2-5	ASSPDRGRRKGYQETQY
TRBV11-3	TRBJ2-1	ASSLDGEASGISNEQF
TRBV29-1	TRBJ2-7	SVGGTAGGDEQY
TRBV6-6	TRBJ1-2	ASSLQGGSNYGYT
TRBV19	TRBJ2-7	ASRVGQSSYEQY
TRBV10-3	TRBJ1-1	AIRDRGGTEAF
TRBV6-6	TRBJ1-5	ASSPTQGGQPQH
TRBV5-1	TRBJ2-3	ASSLSRGGTDTQY
TRBV19	TRBJ1-6	ASKEPSPNSPLH
TRBV6-5	TRBJ2-7	ASSTGPSYEQY
TRBV7-2	TRBJ2-3	ASSLEVNSPSTDTQY
TRBV2	TRBJ1-4	ATTGQPNEKLF
TRBV6-1	TRBJ2-3	ASSERLAASWADTQY
TRBV9	TRBJ1-3	ASSLPDTGTGNTIY
TRBV7-9	TRBJ2-2	ASSLRSTGELF
TRBV5-1	TRBJ1-2	ASSSSSGVPGYT
TRBV18	TRBJ1-5	ASSPQTVSNQPQH
TRBV6-1	TRBJ2-7	ASSGSEAGTPYEQY
TRBV4-1	TRBJ1-2	ASSSAGGADGYT
TRBV3-1/TRBV3-2	TRBJ2-2	ASSQAQTTGELF
TRBV5-1	TRBJ2-7	ASSSTALASDEQY
TRBV10-3	TRBJ2-7	AIRGETYEQY
TRBV7-9	TRBJ1-2	ASSLLTDYGYT